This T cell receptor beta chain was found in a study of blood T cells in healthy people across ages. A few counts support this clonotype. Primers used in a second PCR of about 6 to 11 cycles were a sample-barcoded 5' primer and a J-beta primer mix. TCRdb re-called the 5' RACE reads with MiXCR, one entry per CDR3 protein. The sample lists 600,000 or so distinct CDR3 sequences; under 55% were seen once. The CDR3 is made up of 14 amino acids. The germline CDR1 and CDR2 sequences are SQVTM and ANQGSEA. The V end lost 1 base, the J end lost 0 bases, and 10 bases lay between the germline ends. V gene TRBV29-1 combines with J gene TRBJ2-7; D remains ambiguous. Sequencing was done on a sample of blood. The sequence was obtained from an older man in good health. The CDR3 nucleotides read TGCAGCGTTGAAGTTGGGCAGTTCTCCTACGAGCAGTACTTC. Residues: CSVEVGQFSYEQYF.